This T cell receptor (beta chain) comes out of a study of identical twins. Study-level findings and limits: Twins shared beta out-of-frame sequences in excess, but this excess was weaker. Out-of-frame TCR alpha sharing in monozygotic twins exceeded recombination model predictions. Fewer insertions characterized abundant cord blood beta clonotypes, whereas memory repertoires showed none. Invariant populations such as MAIT and iNKT cells could partly muddle zero-insertion analyses.

One entry per CDR3 protein, called by TCRdb with MiXCR from the 5' RACE reads. The sample holds 690,000 or so distinct CDR3 sequences, approximately 6.1% seen once. The germline V gene encodes CDR1 SQVTM and CDR2 ANQGSEA. The CDR3 contains 14 residues. Between the trimmed V and J ends, which lost 1 base and 4 bases, there was a span of 10 bases. In regard to this clonotype: The target antigen is unknown.

The sample comprised naive T cells sorted from blood. This chain joins TRBV29-1 and TRBJ2-2; D is possibly TRBD1 (5 bases). This TCR came from a man aged 18 to 35 in good health. The CDR3 region has the DNA TGCAGCGTTGAAGGGGGCGCGAGCACCGGGGAGCTGTTTTTT. Encoded protein: CSVEGGASTGELFF.